The sample holds a few counts of the clone carrying this TCR beta chain. What it binds is unknown. Individual cDNA molecules received unique molecular identifiers. TCRdb used MiXCR to reprocess the 5' RACE reads, holding one entry per CDR3 protein. The repertoire consists of 75,000 to 80,000 distinct CDR3 sequences, with 9% to 10% occurring once and the leading ten covering 4.8%. This entry comes from a study of early T cells in non-severe SARS-CoV-2 infection. About the study: Bulk RNA taken from unsorted whole blood was sequenced, leaving chains unpaired. Study-wide findings and caveats: Anti-spike CD8 specificities were favored by VDJdb matching, whose results missed private and CD4 specificities.

The germline CDR1 and CDR2 sequences are LGHNA and YNFKEQ. This CDR3 comprises 15 residues. V dropped 4 bases and J dropped 5 bases, with 14 bases sitting between them. Sequencing was carried out using whole blood. This TCR was sampled from an adult who was a healthcare worker with PCR-confirmed SARS-CoV-2 infection or an uninfected control (not recorded which). The V and J genes are TRBV4-2 and TRBJ2-2; possible D gene TRBD2, 6 bases. Written as DNA, the CDR3 is TGTGCCAGCAGCCTCCCGGGACTTCGGACCGGGGAGCTGTTTTTT. Translated: CASSLPGLRTGELFF.